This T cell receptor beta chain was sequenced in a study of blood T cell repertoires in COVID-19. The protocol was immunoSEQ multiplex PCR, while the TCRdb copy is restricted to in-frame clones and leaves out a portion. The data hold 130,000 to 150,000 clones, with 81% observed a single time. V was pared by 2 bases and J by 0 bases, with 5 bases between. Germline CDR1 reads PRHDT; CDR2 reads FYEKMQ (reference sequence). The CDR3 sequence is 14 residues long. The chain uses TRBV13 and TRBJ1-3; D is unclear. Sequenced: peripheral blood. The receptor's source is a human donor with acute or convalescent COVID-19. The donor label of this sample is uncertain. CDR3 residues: CASSLRGSGNTIYF. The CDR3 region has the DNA TGTGCCAGCAGCTTACGGGGCTCTGGAAACACCATATATTTT.